This record concerns one T cell receptor beta chain sequence. What this receptor recognizes is not known. Base qualities are not provided; no much larger clone lies one nucleotide away. This sample was included in a study of glioma-infiltrating T cells after dendritic cell vaccination (dated by TCRdb to between 2015 and 2016). For context, the study as a whole: The cohort comprised 15 glioblastoma patients from Phase I and II dendritic cell vaccination trials, 9 newly diagnosed and 6 with recurrent disease. Each patient was given three intradermal dendritic cell vaccine injections, spaced two weeks apart, in the arm below the axilla. The vaccine consisted of monocyte-derived dendritic cells cultured seven days with IL-4 and GM-CSF, then pulsed overnight with autologous tumor lysate. In glioblastoma patients vaccinated with dendritic cells, deep sequencing of TCR beta CDR3 regions served to measure tumor-infiltrating lymphocyte content and to compare repertoires between tumor and blood. Survival after dendritic cell vaccination was correlated with TCR sequencing metrics such as TIL content and the overlap between tumor and blood repertoires. Patients received autologous tumor lysate-pulsed dendritic cell vaccination between about 2003 and 2013. The paper as a whole reports these results and caveats: The response model built on TCR overlap across three groups was characterized as speculative, with prospective validation still needed. Longer time to progression and overall survival after dendritic cell vaccination were predicted by higher estimated pretreatment TIL content. The cohort was small and heterogeneous, and full blood and tumor sets were available for few patients, with initial-recurrent tumor pairs available for even fewer patients. TCR clonality showed no direct relationship with survival, which suggests that a diverse polyclonal response may be important.

Looking up the germline V gene (reference sequence) yields CDR1 MNHEY and CDR2 SMNVEV. The CDR3 starts with the cysteine, ends with the phenylalanine, and has 16 residues. Kept here is only the CDR3 DNA, which spans 48 bases and is read in frame from base 1. V is pruned by 5 bases and J by 0 bases, leaving 9 bases of the junction without a gene match. TCRB CDR3 regions were amplified from around 2.1 ug genomic DNA, or all available DNA if less, using the immunoSEQ assay. For multiplex PCR, 60 forward primers for TCR V beta segments and 13 reverse primers for J beta segments were used. To estimate the number of reads per starting template, synthetic control templates were added to each sample at limiting dilution. Sequencing produced 87 bp reads on the Illumina HiSeq System. In the original analysis: PCR and sequencing errors were removed by a nearest neighbor algorithm that merged closely related sequences. TCR overlap was defined as the percentage of unique tumor TCR beta sequences that were also found in the peripheral blood of the same patient. TCRdb took this table from immuneACCESS and kept in-frame rearrangements with V and J called. Such tables lack part of the clones; where checked against another copy, unresolved V genes explain under half of the gap, and the rest is unexplained. Clone size and the V and J calls come from that table; the DNA yielded D and trimming. The sample profile shows tens of thousands of clones; approximately 87% of them were found once. Roughly 8.8% of the sample is taken by the ten largest.

The time point label for this specimen denotes: after dendritic cell vaccination, including at tumor progression/relapse. Patients were selected for having adequate residual fresh-frozen tumor tissue and more than two years of available survival data. Although molecular status otherwise differed among the glioblastoma patients, no patient had an isocitrate dehydrogenase mutation. PBMC were collected before vaccination, two weeks after the third vaccination, and at tumor progression if tumor progression occurred. The Qiagen DNeasy Blood extraction Kit was used for extraction of genomic DNA. The chain joins TRBV27 to TRBJ2-7; TRBD1 fits 8 bases in the junction. The specimen comprised blood, sampled after dendritic cell vaccination. The sequence was obtained from a human donor with glioblastoma. Read as DNA, the sequence is TGTGCCAGCAGTCGGGGATCCCAGGGGGCCTCCTACGAGCAGTACTTC. Translation gives CASSRGSQGASYEQYF.